This T cell receptor (beta chain) is from a study of T-cell reconstitution after alpha-beta-depleted transplantation in children. A library of TCRbeta sequences, prepared with unique molecular identifiers, was generated. TCRdb fed the PCR reads into MiXCR, producing one record per CDR3 protein. The sample has about 220,000 distinct CDR3 sequences, approximately 17% seen once. Trimming cost V 5 bases and J 0 bases; bases outside gene matches: 9. This CDR3 is built from 17 residues. CDR1 is MNHNS and CDR2 is SASEGT in the germline V gene. The source of this sequence is a male patient between 2 and 10 years old who had a stem cell transplant for acute lymphoblastic leukemia, so the T cells may come from the graft donor. This sequence joins TRBV6-1 and TRBJ1-5, with 8 positions matching TRBD1. The specimen comprised PBMCs, mostly from graft donor cells, sampled 360 days after TCRalphabeta/CD19-depleted stem cell transplant. The CDR3 nucleotides are TGTGCCAGCAGTAGTCGGACAGGGTTCGATAGCAATCAGCCCCAGCATTTT. Amino acids: CASSSRTGFDSNQPQHF.